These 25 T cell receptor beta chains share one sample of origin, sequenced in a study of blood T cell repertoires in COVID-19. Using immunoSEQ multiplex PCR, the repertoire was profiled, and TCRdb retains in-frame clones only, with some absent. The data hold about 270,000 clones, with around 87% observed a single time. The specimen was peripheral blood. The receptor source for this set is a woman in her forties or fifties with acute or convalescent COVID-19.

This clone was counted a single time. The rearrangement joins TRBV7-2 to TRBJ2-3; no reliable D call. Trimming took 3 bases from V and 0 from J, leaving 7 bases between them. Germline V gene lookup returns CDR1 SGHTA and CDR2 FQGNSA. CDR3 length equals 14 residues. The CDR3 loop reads CASSFTVSTDTQYF. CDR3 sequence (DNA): TGTGCCAGCAGCTTCACAGTGAGCACAGATACGCAGTATTTT. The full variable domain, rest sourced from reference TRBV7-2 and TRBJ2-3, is GAGVSQSPSNKVTEKGKDVELRCDPISGHTALYWYRQSLGQGLEFLIYFQGNSAPDKSGLPSDRFSAERTGGSVSTLTIQRTQQEDSAVYLCASSFTVSTDTQYFGPGTRLTVL.

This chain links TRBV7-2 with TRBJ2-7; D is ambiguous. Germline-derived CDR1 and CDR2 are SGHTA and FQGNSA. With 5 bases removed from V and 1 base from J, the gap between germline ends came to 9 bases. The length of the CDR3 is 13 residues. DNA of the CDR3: TGTGCCAGCAGCCCATCCCCATCCTACGAGCAGTACTTC. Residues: CASSPSPSYEQYF.

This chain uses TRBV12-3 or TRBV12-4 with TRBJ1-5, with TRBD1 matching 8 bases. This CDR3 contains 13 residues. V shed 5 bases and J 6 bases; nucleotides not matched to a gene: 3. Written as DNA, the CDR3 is TGTGCCAGCAGTGACAGGGGAGGTCAGCCCCAGCATTTT. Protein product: CASSDRGGQPQHF.

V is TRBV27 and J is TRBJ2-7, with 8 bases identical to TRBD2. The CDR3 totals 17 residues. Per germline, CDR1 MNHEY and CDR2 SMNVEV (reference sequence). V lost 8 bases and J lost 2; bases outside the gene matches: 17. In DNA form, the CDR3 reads TGTGCCAGCCAGCCTAAATCTAGCGGGCTACCCGCCTACGAGCAGTACTTC. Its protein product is CASQPKSSGLPAYEQYF.

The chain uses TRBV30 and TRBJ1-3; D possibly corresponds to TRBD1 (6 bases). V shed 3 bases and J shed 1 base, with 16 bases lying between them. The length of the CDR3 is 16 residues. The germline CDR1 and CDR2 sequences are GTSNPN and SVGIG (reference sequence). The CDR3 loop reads CAWSVWTAGSGNTIYF. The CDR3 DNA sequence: TGTGCCTGGAGCGTATGGACAGCTGGGTCTGGAAACACCATATATTTT.

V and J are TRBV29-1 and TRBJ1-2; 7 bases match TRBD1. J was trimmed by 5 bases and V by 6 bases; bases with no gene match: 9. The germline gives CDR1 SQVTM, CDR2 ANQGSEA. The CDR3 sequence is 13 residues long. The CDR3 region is CSVGQEGGYGYTF. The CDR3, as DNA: TGCAGCGTCGGACAGGAAGGGGGTTATGGCTACACCTTC.

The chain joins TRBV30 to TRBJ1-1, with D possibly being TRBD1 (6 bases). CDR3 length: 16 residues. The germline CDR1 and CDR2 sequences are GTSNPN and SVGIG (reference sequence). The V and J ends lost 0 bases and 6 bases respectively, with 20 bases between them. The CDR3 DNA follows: TGTGCCTGGAGTGTAGGTTCGGGCAGGGGATTTCCTGAAGCTTTCTTT. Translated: CAWSVGSGRGFPEAFF. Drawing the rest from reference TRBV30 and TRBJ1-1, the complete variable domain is SQTIHQWPATLVQPVGSPLSLECTVEGTSNPNLYWYRQAAGRGLQLLFYSVGIGQISSEVPQNLSASRPQDRQFILSSKKLLLSDSGFYLCAWSVGSGRGFPEAFFGQGTRLTVV.

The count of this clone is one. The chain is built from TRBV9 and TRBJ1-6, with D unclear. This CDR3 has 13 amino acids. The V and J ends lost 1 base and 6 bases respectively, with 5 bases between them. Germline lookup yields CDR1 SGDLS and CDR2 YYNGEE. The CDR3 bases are TGTGCCAGCAGCGTAACAGTTAATTCACCCCTCCACTTT. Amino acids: CASSVTVNSPLHF. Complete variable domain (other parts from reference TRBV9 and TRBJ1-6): DSGVTQTPKHLITATGQRVTLRCSPRSGDLSVYWYQQSLDQGLQFLIQYYNGEERAKGNILERFSAQQFPDLHSELNLSSLELGDSALYFCASSVTVNSPLHFGNGTRLTVT.

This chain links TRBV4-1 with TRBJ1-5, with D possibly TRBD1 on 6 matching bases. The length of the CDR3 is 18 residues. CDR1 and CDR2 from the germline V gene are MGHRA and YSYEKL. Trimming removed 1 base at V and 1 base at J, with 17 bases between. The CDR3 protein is CASSQVWGPPLSNQPQHF. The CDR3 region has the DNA TGCGCCAGCAGCCAAGTATGGGGGCCCCCGTTAAGCAATCAGCCCCAGCATTTT.

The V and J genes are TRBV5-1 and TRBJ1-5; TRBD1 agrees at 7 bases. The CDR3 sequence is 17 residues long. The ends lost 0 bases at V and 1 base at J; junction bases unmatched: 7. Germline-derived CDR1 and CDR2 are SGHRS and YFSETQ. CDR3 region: CASSLGVGGRSNQPQHF. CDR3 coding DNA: TGCGCCAGCAGCTTGGGTGTAGGGGGCAGAAGCAATCAGCCCCAGCATTTT. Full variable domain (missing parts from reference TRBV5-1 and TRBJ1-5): KAGVTQTPRYLIKTRGQQVTLSCSPISGHRSVSWYQQTPGQGLQFLFEYFSETQRNKGNFPGRFSGRQFSNSRSEMNVSTLELGDSALYLCASSLGVGGRSNQPQHFGDGTRLSIL.

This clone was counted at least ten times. The chain's CDR3 is CASSLKADNYEQYF. The CDR3 bases are TGTGCCAGCAGCTTAAAAGCCGACAATTACGAGCAGTACTTC. This chain joins TRBV7-6 and TRBJ2-7, with D unclear. The CDR3 spans 14 residues. The germline V and J ends were trimmed by 2 bases and 4 bases, with 12 bases remaining between them. Looked up from germline, CDR1 is SGHVS and CDR2 is FNYEAQ.

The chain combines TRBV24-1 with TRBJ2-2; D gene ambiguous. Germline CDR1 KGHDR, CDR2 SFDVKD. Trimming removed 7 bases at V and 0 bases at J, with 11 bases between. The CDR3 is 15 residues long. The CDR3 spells CATSGGAPNTGELFF. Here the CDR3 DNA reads TGTGCCACCAGCGGTGGAGCCCCGAACACCGGGGAGCTGTTTTTT.

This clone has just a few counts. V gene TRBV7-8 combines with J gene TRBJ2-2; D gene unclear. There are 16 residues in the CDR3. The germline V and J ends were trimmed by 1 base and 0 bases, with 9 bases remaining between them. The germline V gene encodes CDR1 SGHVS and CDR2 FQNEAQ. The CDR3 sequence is CASSLGAFANTGELFF. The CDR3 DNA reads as TGTGCCAGCAGCTTAGGGGCGTTCGCGAACACCGGGGAGCTGTTTTTT.

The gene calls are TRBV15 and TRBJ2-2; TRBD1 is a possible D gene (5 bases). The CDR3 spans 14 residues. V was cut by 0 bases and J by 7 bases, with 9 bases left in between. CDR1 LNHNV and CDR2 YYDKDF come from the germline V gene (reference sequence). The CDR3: CATSRDRGGGELFF. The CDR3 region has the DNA TGTGCCACCAGCAGAGATAGGGGCGGCGGGGAGCTGTTTTTT.

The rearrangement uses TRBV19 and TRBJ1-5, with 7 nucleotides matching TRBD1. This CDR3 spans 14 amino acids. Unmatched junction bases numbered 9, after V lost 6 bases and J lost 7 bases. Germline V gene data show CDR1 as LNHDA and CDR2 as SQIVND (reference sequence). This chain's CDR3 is CASSDGQAGQPQHF. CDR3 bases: TGTGCCAGTAGCGACGGACAGGCAGGCCAGCCCCAGCATTTT.

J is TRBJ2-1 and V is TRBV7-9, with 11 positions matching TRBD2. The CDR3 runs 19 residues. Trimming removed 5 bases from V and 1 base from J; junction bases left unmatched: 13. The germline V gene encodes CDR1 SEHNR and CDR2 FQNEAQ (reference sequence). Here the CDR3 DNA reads TGTGCCAGCAGCCCGCCAGGGACTAGCGGAGGCGGGTCCTACAATGAGCAGTTCTTC. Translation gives CASSPPGTSGGGSYNEQFF. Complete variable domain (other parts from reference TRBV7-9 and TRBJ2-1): DTGVSQNPRHKITKRGQNVTFRCDPISEHNRLYWYRQTLGQGPEFLTYFQNEAQLEKSRLLSDRFSAERPKGSFSTLEIQRTEQGDSAMYLCASSPPGTSGGGSYNEQFFGPGTRLTVL.

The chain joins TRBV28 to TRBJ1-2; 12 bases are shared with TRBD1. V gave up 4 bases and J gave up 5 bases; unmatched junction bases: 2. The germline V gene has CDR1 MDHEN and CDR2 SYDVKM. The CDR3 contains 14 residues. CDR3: CASSWDRGPYGYTF. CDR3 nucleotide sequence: TGTGCCAGCAGTTGGGACAGGGGGCCTTATGGCTACACCTTC.

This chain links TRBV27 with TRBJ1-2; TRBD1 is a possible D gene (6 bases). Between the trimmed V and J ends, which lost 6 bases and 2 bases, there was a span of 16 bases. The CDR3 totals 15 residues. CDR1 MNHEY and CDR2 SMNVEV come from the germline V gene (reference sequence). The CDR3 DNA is TGTGCCAGCAGCTTCTCAGGGGTGAGGAACTATGGCTACACCTTC. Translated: CASSFSGVRNYGYTF.

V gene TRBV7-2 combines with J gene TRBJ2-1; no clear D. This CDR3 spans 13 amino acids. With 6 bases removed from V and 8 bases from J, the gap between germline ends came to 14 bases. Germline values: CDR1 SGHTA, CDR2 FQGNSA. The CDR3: CASRPPGPHEQFF. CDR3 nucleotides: TGTGCCAGCAGACCACCAGGCCCGCATGAGCAGTTCTTC.

The CDR3 region is CAISERGQGNTEAFF. The CDR3, as DNA: TGTGCCATCAGTGAGAGGGGACAGGGGAACACTGAAGCTTTCTTT. This chain links TRBV10-3 with TRBJ1-1; 9 bases line up with TRBD1. From germline, CDR1 is ENHRY and CDR2 SYGVKD. This CDR3 is 15 amino acids long. V lost 2 bases and J lost 1; bases outside the gene matches: 2.

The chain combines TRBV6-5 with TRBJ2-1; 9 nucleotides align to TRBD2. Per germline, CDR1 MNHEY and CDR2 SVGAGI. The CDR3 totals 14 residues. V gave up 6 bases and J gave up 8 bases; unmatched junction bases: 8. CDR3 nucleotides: TGTGCCAGCAGCAAAGGACTAGCGCCCTATGAGCAGTTCTTC. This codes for CASSKGLAPYEQFF.

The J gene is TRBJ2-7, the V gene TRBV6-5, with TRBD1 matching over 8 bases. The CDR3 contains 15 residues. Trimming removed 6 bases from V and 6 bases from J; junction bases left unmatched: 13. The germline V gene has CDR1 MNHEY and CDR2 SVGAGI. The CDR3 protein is CASSPFGTGSGEQYF. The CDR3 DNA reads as TGTGCCAGCAGCCCGTTCGGGACAGGAAGTGGCGAGCAGTACTTC.

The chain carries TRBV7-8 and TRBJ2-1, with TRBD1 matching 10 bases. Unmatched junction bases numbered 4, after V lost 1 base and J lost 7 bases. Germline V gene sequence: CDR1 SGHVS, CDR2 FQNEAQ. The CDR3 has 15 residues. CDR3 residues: CASSLVRTGGNEQFF. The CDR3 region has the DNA TGTGCCAGCAGCTTAGTTAGGACAGGGGGAAATGAGCAGTTCTTC.

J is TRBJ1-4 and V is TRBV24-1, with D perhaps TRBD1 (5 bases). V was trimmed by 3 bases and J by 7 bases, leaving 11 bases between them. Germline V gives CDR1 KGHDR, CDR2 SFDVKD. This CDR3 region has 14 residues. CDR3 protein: CATSDPGGSEKLFF. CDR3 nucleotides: TGTGCCACCAGTGATCCGGGGGGTAGTGAAAAACTGTTTTTT.

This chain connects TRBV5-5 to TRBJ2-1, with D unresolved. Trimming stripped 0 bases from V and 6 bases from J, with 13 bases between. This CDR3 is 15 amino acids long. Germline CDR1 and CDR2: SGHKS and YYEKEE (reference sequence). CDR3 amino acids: CASSLDLQRSNEQFF. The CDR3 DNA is TGTGCCAGCAGCTTGGACCTACAAAGGAGCAATGAGCAGTTCTTC.